This T cell receptor beta chain was profiled in a study of shared clonotypes between healthy human individuals. Method: immunoSEQ multiplex PCR; TCRdb's copy keeps in-frame clones and lacks some. Of under 600,000 clones listed, more than 95% are singletons. The CDR3 extends over 15 amino acids. Germline V gives CDR1 MDHEN, CDR2 SYDVKM. V shed 5 bases and J shed 2 bases, with 14 bases lying between them. V and J are TRBV28 and TRBJ2-3; D tentatively fits TRBD1 or TRBD2 (5 bases each). The specimen sequenced was naive CD4+ T cells sorted from blood. The subset is: CD45RA+ positively selected. The sequence came from a woman between 25 and 40 years old in good health. CDR3 nucleotides: TGTGCCAGCAGTCCGCCCGGGGCCCTCACAGATACGCAGTATTTT. Translation gives CASSPPGALTDTQYF. Together with reference TRBV28 and TRBJ2-3, the CDR3 gives the full variable domain: DVKVTQSSRYLVKRTGEKVFLECVQDMDHENMFWYRQDPGLGLRLIYFSYDVKMKEKGDIPEGYSVSREKKERFSLILESASTNQTSMYLCASSPPGALTDTQYFGPGTRLTVL.